This TCR beta chain comes out of a study of cytomegalovirus exposure and HLA in healthy donors. For the study at large: An early release of data contained 70 million to 95 million unique TCRs, which came from HLA-typed donors. Study-wide results and caveats: Owing to their indistinguishability, certain V segments, notably TRBV6-2 and TRBV6-3, were excluded. The authors confirmed in vitro that a few CMV-associated chains were specific for CMV antigens.

The table lists this clone with a count of one. Its target is not known. Amplification used 60 Vbeta primers and 13 Jbeta primers. Only in-frame clones appear in the TCRdb table, and some are missing; sequencing was by immunoSEQ multiplex PCR. The sample has over 70,000 clones, about 70% seen once. While unrecorded immune exposures were likely, the donors were nominally healthy when sampled. The CDR3 totals 14 residues. Germline V gene data show CDR1 as SGHDT and CDR2 as YYEEEE. Trimming cost V 4 bases and J 6 bases, with 16 bases left between them. This receptor was obtained from a woman aged 50 to 60 in good health and CMV-seropositive. The sample consisted of PBMCs. The chain employs TRBV5-6 and TRBJ1-1, with unresolved D. The CDR3 reads CASSRLTEAPEAFF. The CDR3 region has the DNA TGTGCCAGCAGCCGCCTGACCGAGGCCCCTGAAGCTTTCTTT.